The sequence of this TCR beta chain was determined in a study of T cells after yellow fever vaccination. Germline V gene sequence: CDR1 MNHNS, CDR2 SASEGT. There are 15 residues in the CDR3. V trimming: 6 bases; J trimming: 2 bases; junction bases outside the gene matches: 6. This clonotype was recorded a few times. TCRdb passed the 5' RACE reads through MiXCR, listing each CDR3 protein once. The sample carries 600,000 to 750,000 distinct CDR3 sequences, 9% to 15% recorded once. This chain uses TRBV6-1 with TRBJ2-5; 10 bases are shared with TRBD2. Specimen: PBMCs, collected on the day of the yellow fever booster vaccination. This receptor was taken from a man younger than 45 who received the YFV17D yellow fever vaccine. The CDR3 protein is CASSPRTSGQETQYF. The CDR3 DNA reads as TGTGCCAGCAGCCCAAGGACTAGCGGACAAGAGACCCAGTACTTC.